This T cell receptor beta chain was identified during a study of cytomegalovirus exposure and HLA in healthy donors. Study-level findings and limits: Analyzed later, association rates of TCRs varied across HLA loci, with DRB1 most and HLA-C fewest.

About this clone itself: What it binds is not known.

The CDR3 covers 14 residues. Trimming took 3 bases from V and 4 from J, leaving 12 bases between them. From germline, CDR1 is MNHEY and CDR2 SMNVEV (reference sequence). The PCR made use of 60 Vbeta and 13 Jbeta primers. The repertoire was sequenced with immunoSEQ multiplex PCR; TCRdb's copy has only in-frame clones and lacks some. The data hold some 150,000 clones, with around 78% observed a single time. This rearrangement joins TRBV27 to TRBJ2-5; TRBD2 might be the D (6 bases). Input material: PBMCs. This TCR was recovered from a man aged 35-49 years in good health and CMV-seronegative. The CDR3 nucleotides read TGTGCCAGCAGTTTTGGCCTAGCGTCAGAGACCCAGTACTTC. This gives the protein CASSFGLASETQYF.